A few counts support the clone carrying this T cell receptor beta chain. Its antigen is not identified. V was clipped by 2 bases and J by 1 base; unmatched bases: 2. The CDR3 is made up of 15 amino acids. Germline lookup yields CDR1 LNHDA and CDR2 SQIVND (reference sequence). Clones were sequenced by immunoSEQ multiplex PCR, and TCRdb holds only the in-frame ones, with some missing. The sample lists about 120,000 clones; more than 75% were seen once. This sample is drawn from a study of T cell responses to AZD1222 COVID-19 vaccine. Study-wide results and limits: Nearly half of the spike-specific TCRs reportedly recognize variant regions that carry no mutations.

Sequenced here: peripheral blood, sampled on day 0 of AZD1222 vaccination. The genes are TRBV19 and TRBJ1-1, with 9 bases identical to TRBD1. This TCR came from an adult in good health. The CDR3 is CASSIPGQGNTEAFF. The CDR3 nucleotides read TGTGCCAGTAGTATACCGGGACAGGGGAACACTGAAGCTTTCTTT. Full variable domain (remainder filled in from reference TRBV19 and TRBJ1-1): DGGITQSPKYLFRKEGQNVTLSCEQNLNHDAMYWYRQDPGQGLRLIYYSQIVNDFQKGDIAEGYSVSREKKESFPLTVTSAQKNPTAFYLCASSIPGQGNTEAFFGQGTRLTVV.